The 23 T cell receptor beta chains below were found in one sample sequenced in a study of T cells expressing NK-cell markers. Using the 5' RACE reads, TCRdb records one entry per CDR3 protein without DNA. The table for this sample gives some 110,000 distinct CDR3 sequences. The sequencing input was blood T cells: a sorted CD56 or NKG2C T cell subset, CD4+ or CD8+ T cells, or bulk PBMC T cells (not recorded which). The receptors come from a woman aged 18 to 75 in good health.

This CDR3 is CASSPPGQKETQYF. J is TRBJ2-5 and V is TRBV11-2; TCRdb returns TRBD1, unconfirmable since there is no DNA. This CDR3 is 14 amino acids long. Germline V gene data show CDR1 as SGHAT and CDR2 as FQNNGV.

The rearrangement links TRBV15 to TRBJ1-5; TCRdb proposes TRBD1, but this gene call is untestable without DNA. Germline V gene lookup returns CDR1 LNHNV and CDR2 YYDKDF (reference sequence). CDR3 length: 16 residues. The CDR3: CATSRDRGGMGQPQHF.

The rearrangement uses TRBV23-1 and TRBJ2-1; TCRdb picks TRBD2, but there is no DNA to check that call. TRBV23-1 is reported as an ORF; its role is uncertain. CDR3 length: 20 residues. CDR3 sequence reads: CASSPSGTLLGLAPNNEQFF.

The V and J genes are TRBV6-1 and TRBJ2-1; TCRdb designates TRBD2, a call that cannot be tested without DNA. The CDR3 contains 15 residues. Germline CDR1 reads MNHNS; CDR2 reads SASEGT. The CDR3: CASSPTSGRRDEQFF.

The J gene is TRBJ2-1, the V gene TRBV14. This CDR3 spans 17 amino acids. Germline V CDR1 and CDR2: SGHDN, FVKESK. The CDR3 loop reads CASSQDLGMVSYNEQFF.

The V call is TRBV12-3 or TRBV12-4, the J call TRBJ1-4; TCRdb indicates TRBD1, and absent DNA this call remains unverified. The CDR3 runs 16 residues. CDR3 amino acids: CASRSGTGEGGEKLFF.

The rearrangement joins TRBV18 to TRBJ1-4. There are 16 residues in the CDR3. The germline gives CDR1 KGHSH, CDR2 LQKENI. This CDR3 is CASSPPYGSDNEKLFF.

V gene TRBV7-9 combines with J gene TRBJ2-2. The CDR3 has 16 residues. From germline, CDR1 is SEHNR and CDR2 FQNEAQ (reference sequence). CDR3: CASSLGLSPKAGELFF. The full variable domain, its missing parts supplied by reference TRBV7-9 and TRBJ2-2, is DTGVSQNPRHKITKRGQNVTFRCDPISEHNRLYWYRQTLGQGPEFLTYFQNEAQLEKSRLLSDRFSAERPKGSFSTLEIQRTEQGDSAMYLCASSLGLSPKAGELFFGEGSRLTVL.

The J gene is TRBJ2-2, the V gene TRBV4-3; TCRdb proposes TRBD2, but this gene call is untestable without DNA. CDR1 is LGHNA and CDR2 is YSLEER in the germline V gene. The CDR3 loop spans 18 amino acids. The CDR3 here is CASSQDIPSGRAVGELFF.

The genes are TRBV7-9 and TRBJ2-1; there is no DNA to check the TCRdb D call of TRBD2. CDR3 size: 15 residues. Germline V gene data show CDR1 as SEHNR and CDR2 as FQNEAQ (reference sequence). The CDR3 region is CASSLSTPSGGMEFF.

The chain recombines TRBV5-1 with TRBJ2-1; there is no DNA to check the TCRdb D call of TRBD2. Germline V gives CDR1 SGHRS, CDR2 YFSETQ. The CDR3 runs to 13 residues. The chain's CDR3 is CASGGLADNEQFF.

The genes are TRBV7-9 and TRBJ1-1; the D gene TCRdb calls, TRBD1, cannot be checked with no DNA. Germline V gives CDR1 SEHNR, CDR2 FQNEAQ (reference sequence). The CDR3 totals 13 residues. CDR3 sequence: CASSPGSNTEAFF.

The chain employs TRBV7-8 and TRBJ2-3; as DNA is missing, the TRBD2 call by TCRdb cannot be tested. The CDR3 totals 17 residues. The germline V gene encodes CDR1 SGHVS and CDR2 FQNEAQ. The CDR3 sequence is CASSRGPLAEVTDTQYF. Looking up the rest from reference TRBV7-8 and TRBJ2-3 gives the full variable domain: GAGVSQSPRYKVAKRGQDVALRCDPISGHVSLFWYQQALGQGPEFLTYFQNEAQLDKSGLPSDRFFAERPEGSVSTLKIQRTQQEDSAVYLCASSRGPLAEVTDTQYFGPGTRLTVL.

The chain couples TRBV28 to TRBJ2-7; TCRdb gives TRBD1 as the D gene, but with no DNA this cannot be confirmed. The CDR3 totals 16 residues. Per germline, CDR1 MDHEN and CDR2 SYDVKM. CDR3: CASSLNLSTTSFEQYF. Using reference TRBV28 and TRBJ2-7 for the parts outside the CDR3, the full variable domain is DVKVTQSSRYLVKRTGEKVFLECVQDMDHENMFWYRQDPGLGLRLIYFSYDVKMKEKGDIPEGYSVSREKKERFSLILESASTNQTSMYLCASSLNLSTTSFEQYFGPGTRLTVT.

This chain links TRBV15 with TRBJ1-1; the TCRdb call, TRBD1, lacks DNA for checking. Germline CDR1 LNHNV, CDR2 YYDKDF (reference sequence). This CDR3 has 15 residues. This CDR3 is CATSDRDPFSAEAFF.

This chain connects TRBV4-2 to TRBJ1-5. Germline CDR1 LGHNA, CDR2 YNFKEQ. This CDR3 has 14 residues. The CDR3 protein is CASSQGQGIQPQHF.

The chain couples TRBV5-6 to TRBJ2-1. The CDR3 loop spans 12 amino acids. Germline V CDR1 and CDR2: SGHDT, YYEEEE. The CDR3: CASSFAYNEQFF.

This chain uses TRBV19 with TRBJ1-6. CDR1 and CDR2 (germline): LNHDA, SQIVND (reference sequence). The CDR3 totals 14 residues. CDR3 loop: CASSLSSYNSPLHF. Full variable domain (rest looked up from reference TRBV19 and TRBJ1-6): DGGITQSPKYLFRKEGQNVTLSCEQNLNHDAMYWYRQDPGQGLRLIYYSQIVNDFQKGDIAEGYSVSREKKESFPLTVTSAQKNPTAFYLCASSLSSYNSPLHFGNGTRLTVT.

This chain connects TRBV7-6 to TRBJ2-3; TCRdb's D gene call, TRBD1, goes unchecked for lack of DNA. Germline-derived CDR1 and CDR2 are SGHVS and FNYEAQ. This CDR3 region has 15 residues. Here the CDR3 reads CASSPPAQGTDTQYF.

V usage is TRBV27 and J usage is TRBJ2-1; TCRdb designates TRBD2, a call that cannot be tested without DNA. Germline lookup yields CDR1 MNHEY and CDR2 SMNVEV (reference sequence). The CDR3 has 16 residues. This CDR3 is CASSFGGGPAYNEQFF.

This chain links TRBV29-1 with TRBJ2-1; TCRdb picks TRBD1, but there is no DNA to check that call. This CDR3 region has 16 residues. Per the germline V gene, CDR1 is SQVTM and CDR2 is ANQGSEA. The CDR3 loop reads CSAEGTVRGSYNEQFF.

V gene TRBV7-9 combines with J gene TRBJ2-1. The CDR3 sequence is 11 residues long. Germline-derived CDR1 and CDR2 are SEHNR and FQNEAQ (reference sequence). The CDR3 sequence: CASSPAGEQFF. The variable domain in full, completed from reference TRBV7-9 and TRBJ2-1, reads DTGVSQNPRHKITKRGQNVTFRCDPISEHNRLYWYRQTLGQGPEFLTYFQNEAQLEKSRLLSDRFSAERPKGSFSTLEIQRTEQGDSAMYLCASSPAGEQFFGPGTRLTVL.

V usage is TRBV5-1 and J usage is TRBJ2-2; the D call of TRBD1 rests on TCRdb alone, since no DNA is present to check it. CDR3 length equals 16 residues. Looked up from germline, CDR1 is SGHRS and CDR2 is YFSETQ. The CDR3 spells CASSSYDHRAAGELFF.